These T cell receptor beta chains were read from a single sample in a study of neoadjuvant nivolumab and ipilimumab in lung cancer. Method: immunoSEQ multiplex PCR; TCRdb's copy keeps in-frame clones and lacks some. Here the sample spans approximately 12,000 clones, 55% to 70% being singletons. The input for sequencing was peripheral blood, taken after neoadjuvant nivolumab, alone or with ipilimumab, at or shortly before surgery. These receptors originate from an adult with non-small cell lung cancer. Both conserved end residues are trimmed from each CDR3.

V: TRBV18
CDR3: ASSIAGEQQPQH

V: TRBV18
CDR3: ASSPLGLDGYT

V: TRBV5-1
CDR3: ASSLDRGPREKLF

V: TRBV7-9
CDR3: ASSLLPLGDGNYGYT

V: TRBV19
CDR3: ASTRSDRVRRTF

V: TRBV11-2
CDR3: ASSFKAGKTYEQY

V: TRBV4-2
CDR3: ASSQDHRVDYGYT

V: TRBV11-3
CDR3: ASTSRTSGTAADTQY

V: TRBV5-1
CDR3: ASSLQGASNTEAF

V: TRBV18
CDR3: ASSQEMTGQETQY

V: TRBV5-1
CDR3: ASSPGQLGSEAF

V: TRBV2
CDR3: ASSGTSEYEQY

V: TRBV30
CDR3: AWSRDGTSLYEQY

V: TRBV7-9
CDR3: ASSSRRTPSYEQY

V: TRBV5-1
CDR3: ASSPGQGGGYT

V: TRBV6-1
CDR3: ASVLGAAGANVLT

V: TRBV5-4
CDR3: ASSLGWGARGYT

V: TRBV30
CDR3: AWNWGGSYGYT

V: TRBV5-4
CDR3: ASSIGTEDEQF

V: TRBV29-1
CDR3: SVEDDRAGTSYEQY

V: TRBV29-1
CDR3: SVLRGWTGSYEQY

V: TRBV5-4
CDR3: ASSDTGTGELF

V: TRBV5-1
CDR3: ASSSKLDNEQF

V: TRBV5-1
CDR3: ASSPLDLNEQY

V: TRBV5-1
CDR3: ASSLASGITYEQY

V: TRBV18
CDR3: ASSPSTGGTEAF

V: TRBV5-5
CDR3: ASSRDNWAPNTEAF

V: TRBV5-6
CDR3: ASSLGGVNRPQY